This T cell receptor (beta chain) derives from a study of blood T cells in healthy people across ages (dated by TCRdb to 2015 to 2017). About the investigation overall: In model experiments, template switching captured roughly one uniquely barcoded TCR beta cDNA molecule for every two T cells. For two donors (one aged 18 to 29 and one aged 80 or older), the study analyzed two additional independent replicas of 1 million unique cDNA reads from the same blood draw. Using deep sequencing normalized with unique cDNA molecular identifiers, the study measured how TCR beta repertoire diversity changes with age. Four age groups were formed from the donors: young (average roughly 16 years), middle-aged (around 37), aged (62) and long-lived (more than 75). Results the study describes overall, beyond this receptor: Compared with the aged group, the long-lived group had more naive CD4+ T cells, fewer expanded clones and increased TCR diversity, suggesting age selection. Estimates of total diversity from one million sequenced T cells were regarded as lower bounds and underestimates. Observed TCR beta diversity correlated strongly with the percentage of naive T cells measured by flow cytometry. Bulk unsorted PBMC profiling prevented conclusive comparison of naive and antigen-experienced compartments. The CMV infection status of donors was not known, potentially confounding age-related changes in expanded clonotypes. Observed TCR beta diversity per million T cells fell roughly linearly with age, and a significant reduction was already apparent by age around 36.

The method was 5' RACE. This sample was sequenced with an Illumina HiSeq 2500. A second PCR of roughly 7 to 11 cycles was performed with a sample-barcoded 5' primer and a J-beta primer mix. A unique molecular identifier was introduced onto each TCR beta cDNA molecule by a template-switch 5' adaptor carrying 12 random nucleotides. Each sample yielded at least 2.5 million CDR3-containing paired-end reads. The Mint cDNA synthesis kit, primed by a TRBC-specific oligonucleotide, was used to synthesize first-strand cDNA from all RNA. Following uracil-DNA glycosylase treatment, a first 18-cycle PCR with universal primers M1SS and BC2_uni_R was performed on all cDNA. As for how the authors treated the data: Each sample was normalized by randomly selecting 1 million high-quality reads, each carrying a distinct molecular identifier. Instead of being binned into consensus sequences, reads with shared molecular identifiers were discarded. CDR3 identification, clonotype clustering and error correction used MiTCR with a Q25 quality threshold and the strictest error-elimination algorithm. A nonparametric unseen species model with Euler transformation was used to estimate lower-bound total TCR beta diversity. TCRdb reprocessing: public reads trimmed at Q25 with fastp, clones called with MiXCR, in-frame beta chains kept. Rows matching on CDR3 protein sequence are summarized as one entry with the most common DNA and genes. These V and J calls are TCRdb output, not the study's own analysis. This sample holds 750,000 to 850,000 distinct CDR3 sequences; roughly 25% were observed only once. The ten largest clones take up approximately 4% of the sample.

Systemically healthy Caucasian individuals from Russia, 35 to 50 in total and aged 6 to 90 years, were included as donors. Approximately 10 milliliters of peripheral blood were collected from each donor into EDTA-treated Vacutainer tubes. Ficoll-Paque density-gradient centrifugation was used to isolate PBMCs, with at least 7 million obtained per sample. Trizol reagent was used to extract total RNA from the PBMCs, yielding at least 5.5 micrograms per sample. For every donor, an aliquot of PBMCs went through flow cytometry to measure the percentages of naive CD45RAhigh/CD27high T cells. This clonotype was observed a few times. What antigen it recognizes has not been identified. The record has no base qualities; no much larger clone is one base away. These sequences were also reported in another study, on T cells of mothers and their children. The second paper further reports: Nine systemically healthy Caucasian individuals, comprising three mothers and their six children, were included as donors. cDNA synthesis consumed the entire amount of extracted RNA, loaded at approximately 1.6 ug RNA in each 15 ul reaction. In the second PCR, sample barcodes and 2-4 random nucleotides were introduced via the M1S primer. More than 8 million TCR beta CDR3 reads were obtained from each mother, and about 3 million reads were obtained from each child. Thymic selection shapes the output of TCR recombination in a similar way in related and unrelated pairs, and inherited differences have a minor effect. Normalized repertoire overlap was always slightly but never significantly higher in related than unrelated mother-child pairs. No persistent microchimeric T cell clones were found, with a detection sensitivity of roughly 99 clones per million clonotypes. To look for features that set related mother-child pairs apart from unrelated individuals, the researchers ran deep NGS to compare the TCR beta repertoires of mothers and children. Mothers averaged around 43 +/- 4 years of age and children averaged around 10 +/- 4 years. After adapter ligation was performed with NEBNext reagents, the libraries were sequenced on an Illumina HiSeq 2000 with 100+100 nt paired-end reads. To prevent cross-contamination, the mother and child libraries were prepared one month apart and sequenced in separate runs. For each donor, between about 450,000 and 2,300,000 distinct TCR beta clonotypes were identified. Naive TCR beta clonotypes were estimated from low-frequency clonotypes matched to each donor's FACS-determined naive share, without sorting.

The sequencing sample was made of blood. The sequence was collected from a boy aged 5 to 17 in good health.

The CDR3 protein: CATSDSGGNEKLFF. The nucleotides read TGTGCCACCAGTGACTCCGGCGGAAATGAAAAACTGTTTTTT. The chain is made from TRBV24-1 and TRBJ1-4, with no reliable assignment of the D segment. Measured from the cysteine to the phenylalanine, the CDR3 is 14 residues long. This entry keeps only the CDR3 DNA: 42 bases, framed from base 1. CDR1 and CDR2, per the germline V gene, are KGHDR and SFDVKD. V gives up 4 bases and J gives up 5 bases, and the segment between their germline ends measures 10 bases.